Listed here are 19 T cell receptor beta chains from one sample, sequenced in a study of T cell responses to AZD1222 COVID-19 vaccine. The protocol was immunoSEQ multiplex PCR, while the TCRdb copy is restricted to in-frame clones and leaves out a portion. There are over 70,000 clones in the sample; approximately 90% occur only once, and about 5.7% lies in the top ten. This specimen was peripheral blood, taken 28 days after the second AZD1222 dose. These receptors all stem from an adult who received the AZD1222 COVID-19 vaccine.

The chain combines TRBV27 with TRBJ1-2; TRBD1 matches 11 bases. The CDR3 is made up of 14 amino acids. Germline values: CDR1 MNHEY, CDR2 SMNVEV (reference sequence). With 6 bases clipped from V and 7 bases from J, the junction kept 7 bases outside the gene matches. Written as DNA, the CDR3 is TGTGCCAGCAGCGGACAGGGGGCGCGAGTTGGCTACACCTTC. Residues: CASSGQGARVGYTF.

This chain uses TRBV19 with TRBJ1-2; unclear D gene. The CDR3 is 14 amino acids. Per the germline V gene, CDR1 is LNHDA and CDR2 is SQIVND (reference sequence). Trimming took 3 bases from V and 0 from J, leaving 8 bases between them. CDR3 in DNA: TGTGCCAGTAGTATTTACAGTCCTAACTATGGCTACACCTTC. It is translated as CASSIYSPNYGYTF.

The J gene is TRBJ2-5, the V gene TRBV24-1, with 7 nucleotides matching TRBD1. The V and J ends lost 5 bases and 2 bases, in that order; junction bases with no gene match: 10. Germline CDR1 reads KGHDR; CDR2 reads SFDVKD. The CDR3 is 16 residues long. The CDR3 nucleotides are TGTGCCACCAGTGGTACAGGGGTGGGGCAACAAGAGACCCAGTACTTC. Translation: CATSGTGVGQQETQYF.

The V and J genes are TRBV27 and TRBJ1-4, with a possible D match to TRBD1 (5 bases). This CDR3 region has 15 residues. V shed 5 bases and J shed 7 bases, with 17 bases lying between them. Germline V gene data show CDR1 as MNHEY and CDR2 as SMNVEV (reference sequence). The CDR3 DNA follows: TGTGCCAGCAGTGCATCAGGGATTTTAGGTGAAAAACTGTTTTTT. It codes for CASSASGILGEKLFF.

The V call is TRBV5-1, the J call TRBJ2-4; TRBD1 matches at 12 bases. The ends lost 4 bases at V and 3 bases at J; junction bases unmatched: 11. Germline-derived CDR1 and CDR2 are SGHRS and YFSETQ. The CDR3 covers 18 residues. The CDR3 DNA sequence: TGCGCCAGCAGCATCCCGGGACAGGGGGCTTCTGGCAAAAACATTCAGTACTTC. It encodes CASSIPGQGASGKNIQYF.

The CDR3 DNA is TGTGCCAGCAGTTTAAAAGGGACCGTCTACGAGCAGTACTTC. It is translated as CASSLKGTVYEQYF. The V and J genes are TRBV28 and TRBJ2-7, with D perhaps assigned TRBD1 or TRBD2 (5 bases each). V dropped 2 bases and J dropped 3 bases, with 11 bases sitting between them. This CDR3 has 14 residues. The germline V gene encodes CDR1 MDHEN and CDR2 SYDVKM.

J is TRBJ2-1 and V is TRBV5-6; TRBD1 agrees at 7 bases. The CDR3 length is 15 residues. Germline CDR1 and CDR2: SGHDT and YYEEEE. Losses at the gene ends were 3 bases for V and 7 bases for J; bases not matched to a gene: 10. CDR3 nucleotides: TGTGCCAGCAGCTCCCCCGGGACAGTGCGGAATGAGCAGTTCTTC. Translation: CASSSPGTVRNEQFF.

V gene TRBV6-5 combines with J gene TRBJ1-5; no clear D. The V end lost 8 bases, the J end lost 4 bases, and 15 bases lay between the germline ends. Germline loops: CDR1 MNHEY, CDR2 SVGAGI. This CDR3 region has 14 residues. The CDR3 DNA is TGTGCCAGCGCACGGTTGGCGTATAATCAGCCCCAGCATTTT. It encodes CASARLAYNQPQHF.

The CDR3 is CASGQRPTNTEAFF. The CDR3 region has the DNA TGTGCCAGTGGACAGCGCCCCACTAACACTGAAGCTTTCTTT. The chain recombines TRBV6-5 with TRBJ1-1; possibly TRBD1 for D (6 bases). Germline CDR1 reads MNHEY; CDR2 reads SVGAGI. The CDR3 is 14 amino acids. Trimming cost V 9 bases and J 2 bases, with 16 bases left between them.

The chain is built from TRBV21-1 and TRBJ1-2; the table's D call, TRBD1, was not checked against the DNA. TRBV21-1 is a recognized pseudogene. CDR3 length: 16 amino acids. The CDR3 nucleotides are TGTGCCAGCAGCAAAATCCCACGAGGACAGACTTATGGCTACACCTTC. Translating gives CASSKIPRGQTYGYTF.

This rearrangement joins TRBV28 to TRBJ1-1; tentatively, D is TRBD1 (6 bases). This CDR3 has 13 amino acids. V shed 8 bases and J shed 0 bases, with 10 bases lying between them. Germline V lookup: CDR1 MDHEN, CDR2 SYDVKM. The CDR3 nucleotides are TGTGCCAGCTATGGACAGTTGAACACTGAAGCTTTCTTT. Translation gives CASYGQLNTEAFF.

V and J are TRBV27 and TRBJ2-3, with a weak D call TRBD1 (5 bases). CDR3 length: 16 residues. Germline loops: CDR1 MNHEY, CDR2 SMNVEV (reference sequence). V lost 0 bases, J lost 2 bases, and 12 bases lay in between. The CDR3 region has the DNA TGTGCCAGCAGTTTATCCTCAGGGTCCGCCACAGATACGCAGTATTTT. Translating it yields CASSLSSGSATDTQYF.

V usage is TRBV9 and J usage is TRBJ1-6; no reliable D call. The CDR3 runs to 15 residues. CDR1 is SGDLS and CDR2 is YYNGEE in the germline V gene. Trimming stripped 0 bases from V and 7 bases from J, with 11 bases between. For the CDR3, the DNA is TGTGCCAGCAGCGTAGGGGTGGGCGTGAATTCACCCCTCCACTTT. It is translated as CASSVGVGVNSPLHF.

This rearrangement joins TRBV6-5 to TRBJ2-7; the match to TRBD2 covers 7 bases. This CDR3 comprises 15 residues. V lost 5 bases to trimming and J lost 0 bases; unmatched junction nucleotides: 7. CDR1 and CDR2 from the germline V gene are MNHEY and SVGAGI. CDR3 DNA sequence: TGTGCCAGCAGTCAGAGAGCGGGGAGCTCCTACGAGCAGTACTTC. It codes for CASSQRAGSSYEQYF.

The chain uses TRBV10-3 and TRBJ1-3; D remains unclear. V lost 8 bases and J lost 0, with 11 bases in between. Germline V gene sequence: CDR1 ENHRY, CDR2 SYGVKD. The CDR3 extends over 14 amino acids. The CDR3 is CAIAAVHSGNTIYF. The DNA of the CDR3 is TGTGCCATCGCGGCAGTACACTCTGGAAACACCATATATTTT.

CDR3 in DNA: TGTGCCAGTAGCCAAGGGGGGCGAGAGACCCAGTACTTC. Translating it yields CASSQGGRETQYF. V gene TRBV19 combines with J gene TRBJ2-5, with D tentatively TRBD1 or TRBD2 (6 bases each). CDR1 and CDR2 from the germline V gene are LNHDA and SQIVND (reference sequence). Deletions cut 6 bases from V and 4 bases from J, with 12 bases between. The CDR3 totals 13 residues.

The chain recombines TRBV5-5 with TRBJ1-5; D is possibly TRBD1 (6 bases). The CDR3 covers 16 residues. Trimming pared 4 bases from V and 2 bases from J, leaving 16 bases between. Germline V gives CDR1 SGHKS, CDR2 YYEKEE (reference sequence). The CDR3 spells CASSGPQGVGNQPQHF. The CDR3 DNA is TGTGCCAGCAGCGGTCCACAGGGAGTCGGCAATCAGCCCCAGCATTTT.

This clone was detected a few times. The rearrangement links TRBV5-4 to TRBJ2-7; TRBD1 matches at 8 bases. Germline V gives CDR1 SGHNT, CDR2 YYREEE (reference sequence). The CDR3 is made up of 15 amino acids. V lost 5 bases and J lost 1; bases outside the gene matches: 8. Written as DNA, the CDR3 is TGTGCCAGCAGAAAGGGACAGGCCGGTTCCTACGAGCAGTACTTC. Translation gives CASRKGQAGSYEQYF.

The rearrangement uses TRBV3-1 (or the pseudogene TRBV3-2) and TRBJ2-7; D might be TRBD2 (7 bases). V shed 4 bases and J shed 4 bases, with 14 bases lying between them. Per the germline V gene, CDR1 is LGHDT and CDR2 is YNNKEL (reference sequence). The CDR3 loop spans 14 amino acids. CDR3 DNA sequence: TGTGCCAGCAGCCGGGCGGGGGCGTATTACGAGCAGTACTTC. Its protein is CASSRAGAYYEQYF.